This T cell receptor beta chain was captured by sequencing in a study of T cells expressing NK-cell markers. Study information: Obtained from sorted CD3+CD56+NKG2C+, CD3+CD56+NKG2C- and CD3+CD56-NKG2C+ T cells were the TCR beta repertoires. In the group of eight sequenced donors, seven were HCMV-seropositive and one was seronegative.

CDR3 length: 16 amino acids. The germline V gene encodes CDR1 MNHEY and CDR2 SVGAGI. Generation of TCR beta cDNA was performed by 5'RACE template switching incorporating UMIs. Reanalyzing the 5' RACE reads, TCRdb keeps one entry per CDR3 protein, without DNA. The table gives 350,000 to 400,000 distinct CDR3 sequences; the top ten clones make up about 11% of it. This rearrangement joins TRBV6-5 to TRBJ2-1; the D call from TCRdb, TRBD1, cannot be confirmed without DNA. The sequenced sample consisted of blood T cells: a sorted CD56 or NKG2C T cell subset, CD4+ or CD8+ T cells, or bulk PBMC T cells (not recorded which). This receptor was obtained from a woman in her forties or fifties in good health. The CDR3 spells CASSRLGQGDRNEQFF.